This paragraph reports one T cell receptor beta chain. This record comes from a study of T cells after yellow fever vaccination. Study information: Libraries from low-cell-number fractions were prepared with the SMART-Seq v4 Ultra Low Input RNA kit.

V was trimmed by 3 bases and J by 2 bases, leaving 24 bases between them. The CDR3 consists of 18 residues. Germline loops: CDR1 SGHRS, CDR2 YFSETQ. TCRdb fed the 5' RACE reads into MiXCR, producing one record per CDR3 protein. The data contain approximately 260,000 distinct CDR3 sequences, roughly 5.6% of them seen just once; the ten biggest clones take up 3% to 4%. The genes are TRBV5-1 and TRBJ2-7; the D gene is possibly TRBD2 (6 bases). The input for sequencing was CD4+ T cells sorted from PBMCs, taken on the day of the yellow fever booster vaccination. The clonotype originates from a man aged 18 to 35 who received the YFV17D yellow fever vaccine. The CDR3 protein is CASSYGRGWDRPAYEQYF. CDR3 nucleotide sequence: TGCGCCAGCAGCTATGGGCGGGGATGGGACCGACCGGCCTACGAGCAGTACTTC. The full variable domain, rest sourced from reference TRBV5-1 and TRBJ2-7, is KAGVTQTPRYLIKTRGQQVTLSCSPISGHRSVSWYQQTPGQGLQFLFEYFSETQRNKGNFPGRFSGRQFSNSRSEMNVSTLELGDSALYLCASSYGRGWDRPAYEQYFGPGTRLTVT.